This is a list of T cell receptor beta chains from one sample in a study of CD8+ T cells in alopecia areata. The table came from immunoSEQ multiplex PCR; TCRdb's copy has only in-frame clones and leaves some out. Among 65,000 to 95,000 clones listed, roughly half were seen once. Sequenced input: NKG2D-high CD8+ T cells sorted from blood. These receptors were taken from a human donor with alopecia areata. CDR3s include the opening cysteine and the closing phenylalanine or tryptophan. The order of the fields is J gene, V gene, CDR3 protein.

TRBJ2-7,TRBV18,CASSSPLQGNEQYF
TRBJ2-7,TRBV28,CASSPTDRGYEQYF
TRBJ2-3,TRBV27,CASRIGAGADTQYF
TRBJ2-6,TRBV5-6,CASSPDGQFRSGANVLTF
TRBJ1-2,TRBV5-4,CASSTPEGTPRGYTF
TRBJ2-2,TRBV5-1,CASSLLTGELFF
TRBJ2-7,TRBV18,CASSQTSGEQYF
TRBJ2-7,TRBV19,CASRETGTGSYEQYF
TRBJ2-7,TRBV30,CACIFAGAFTWEQYF
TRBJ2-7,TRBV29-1,CSVDAGAYEQYF
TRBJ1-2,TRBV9,CASSENYGYTF